These 11 T cell receptor beta chains were all obtained from the same sample, sequenced in a study of OX40 agonist ivuxolimab in advanced cancers. Data came from immunoSEQ multiplex PCR; TCRdb stores just in-frame clones and leaves some out. The sample includes 53,000 or so clones, about 94% of them seen just once. The material sequenced was CD4+ or CD8+ T cells sorted from blood, taken in a trial of the OX40 agonist ivuxolimab. The receptors come from an adult with an advanced solid tumor such as melanoma, head and neck, liver or kidney cancer.

The CDR3 loop is CSVAGGEDTEAFF. CDR3 in DNA: TGCAGCGTTGCGGGGGGCGAGGACACTGAAGCTTTCTTT. This chain links TRBV29-1 with TRBJ1-1; a weak D match, TRBD1 (6 bases). V was trimmed by 4 bases and J by 3 bases, leaving 12 bases between them. This CDR3 is 13 amino acids long. CDR1 and CDR2 (germline): SQVTM, ANQGSEA.

The chain is built from TRBV19 and TRBJ2-7; 7 positions match TRBD1. This CDR3 contains 14 residues. In germline, CDR1 is LNHDA, CDR2 SQIVND (reference sequence). V was clipped by 4 bases and J by 3 bases; unmatched bases: 6. CDR3 nucleotides: TGTGCCAGTAGTAAACAGGGGACCGTCTACGAGCAGTACTTC. It is translated as CASSKQGTVYEQYF.

The chain couples TRBV30 to TRBJ2-1; 8 nucleotides line up with TRBD2. The CDR3 is made up of 13 amino acids. V was clipped by 4 bases and J by 7 bases; unmatched bases: 6. From germline, CDR1 is GTSNPN and CDR2 SVGIG (reference sequence). The CDR3 loop is CAWTPGGINEQFF. CDR3 sequence (DNA): TGTGCCTGGACTCCGGGGGGGATTAATGAGCAGTTCTTC. The full variable domain, rest sourced from reference TRBV30 and TRBJ2-1, is SQTIHQWPATLVQPVGSPLSLECTVEGTSNPNLYWYRQAAGRGLQLLFYSVGIGQISSEVPQNLSASRPQDRQFILSSKKLLLSDSGFYLCAWTPGGINEQFFGPGTRLTVL.

The chain uses TRBV14 and TRBJ2-3; possible D gene TRBD2, 6 bases. V lost 0 bases, J lost 2 bases, and 27 bases lay in between. The CDR3 length is 21 residues. Germline V gene lookup returns CDR1 SGHDN and CDR2 FVKESK. The DNA for the CDR3 is TGTGCCAGCAGCCAAGATTGGGGTAGTTGGGAGGCCCTCAGTGACACAGATACGCAGTATTTT. The encoded protein is CASSQDWGSWEALSDTDTQYF. Looking up the rest from reference TRBV14 and TRBJ2-3 gives the full variable domain: EAGVTQFPSHSVIEKGQTVTLRCDPISGHDNLYWYRRVMGKEIKFLLHFVKESKQDESGMPNNRFLAERTGGTYSTLKVQPAELEDSGVYFCASSQDWGSWEALSDTDTQYFGPGTRLTVL.

The chain combines TRBV27 with TRBJ1-1, with D uncertain. V was clipped by 7 bases and J by 0 bases, with 12 bases between them. CDR1 is MNHEY and CDR2 is SMNVEV in the germline V gene (reference sequence). The CDR3 spans 14 residues. The CDR3: CASTKFPMNTEAFF. CDR3 DNA sequence: TGTGCCAGCACTAAATTTCCCATGAACACTGAAGCTTTCTTT.

The chain is built from TRBV11-2 and TRBJ2-6; D possibly uses TRBD1 or TRBD2 (5 bases each). V was cut by 1 base and J by 8 bases, with 21 bases left in between. CDR1 SGHAT and CDR2 FQNNGV come from the germline V gene. The CDR3 runs 18 residues. The CDR3 spells CASSLVRYGGLRSNVLTF. CDR3 bases: TGTGCCAGCAGCTTAGTCCGGTATGGGGGTCTAAGGTCCAACGTCCTGACTTTC.

The gene calls are TRBV7-9 and TRBJ2-1; 12 nucleotides match TRBD2. Germline loops: CDR1 SEHNR, CDR2 FQNEAQ (reference sequence). After removal of 4 bases from V and 2 bases from J, the junction contained 6 bases not matched to a gene. The CDR3 is made up of 17 amino acids. The CDR3 DNA sequence: TGTGCCAGCAGCTCAACGACTAGCGGGAGACCCTACAATGAGCAGTTCTTC. This gives the protein CASSSTTSGRPYNEQFF.

This chain links TRBV5-6 with TRBJ1-2; D gene uncertain. The CDR3 consists of 15 residues. Germline V gene sequence: CDR1 SGHDT, CDR2 YYEEEE. The V end lost 4 bases, the J end lost 4 bases, and 17 bases lay between the germline ends. CDR3 DNA sequence: TGTGCCAGCAGCATAGACGAGGGAGGAATCTATGGCTACACCTTC. Its translation is CASSIDEGGIYGYTF.

This clone has a single count. The V call is TRBV7-9, the J call TRBJ2-7; D is perhaps TRBD2 (6 bases). Germline CDR1 reads SEHNR; CDR2 reads FQNEAQ (reference sequence). CDR3 length: 13 amino acids. Trimming took off 5 bases at V and 4 bases at J, with 12 bases between the two ends. CDR3 loop: CASSRTTLYEQYF. The CDR3 region has the DNA TGTGCCAGCAGCCGGACTACCCTTTACGAGCAGTACTTC.

The V call is TRBV25-1, the J call TRBJ2-2; 9 nucleotides match TRBD2. The CDR3 is 15 residues long. Germline CDR1 MGHDK, CDR2 SYGVNS. V gave up 3 bases and J gave up 7 bases; unmatched junction bases: 6. The CDR3: CASSDGGRAFGELFF. The CDR3 DNA reads TGTGCCAGCAGTGATGGCGGGAGGGCGTTCGGGGAGCTGTTTTTT.

The gene calls are TRBV15 and TRBJ1-5, with TRBD1 matching 7 bases. The CDR3 totals 15 residues. Looked up from germline, CDR1 is LNHNV and CDR2 is YYDKDF (reference sequence). J was trimmed by 0 bases and V by 6 bases; bases with no gene match: 5. CDR3 in amino acids: CATRSTGYSNQPQHF. The CDR3 region has the DNA TGTGCCACCAGGTCGACAGGGTATAGCAATCAGCCCCAGCATTTT.